A selection of T cell receptor beta chains follows, all from one sample in a study of T cell responses to AZD1222 COVID-19 vaccine. Profiled with immunoSEQ multiplex PCR; TCRdb holds only in-frame clones, not every one. The data hold approximately 300,000 clones, with about 94% observed a single time. Sequences were derived from peripheral blood, sampled 28 days after the second AZD1222 dose. These receptors originate from an adult who received the AZD1222 COVID-19 vaccine. Each CDR3 is given with its conserved first and last residue. Fields, in order: V gene, clone size, D gene, J gene, CDR3 protein, CDR3 DNA. D genes are given only for firm matches. Size values are once, few and many counts, or a class for expanded clones, and some rows have none.

TRBV5-5	NA	NA	TRBJ2-3	CASSQRTSTDTQYF	TGTGCCAGCAGCCAGAGGACTAGCACAGATACGCAGTATTTT
TRBV11-2	NA	NA	TRBJ2-7	CASSPQGASPYEQYF	TGTGCCAGCAGCCCGCAGGGTGCTAGTCCCTACGAGCAGTACTTC
TRBV7-2	NA	NA	TRBJ1-3	CASSLWTTGNTIYF	TGTGCCAGCAGCTTGTGGACGACTGGAAACACCATATATTTT
TRBV19	NA	TRBD2	TRBJ2-7	CASSSGRAYEQYF	TGTGCCAGTAGTTCAGGGAGGGCCTACGAGCAGTACTTC
TRBV9	NA	TRBD2	TRBJ2-3	CASSARAGTYTDTQYF	TGTGCCAGCAGCGCGCGAGCGGGGACGTACACAGATACGCAGTATTTT
TRBV5-4	NA	NA	TRBJ2-1	CASNNERGRNNEQFF	TGTGCCAGCAACAATGAGAGGGGGAGGAACAATGAGCAGTTCTTC
TRBV19	NA	NA	TRBJ2-1	CASRLRGGSSYNEQFF	TGTGCCAGTCGTCTCAGGGGGGGAAGCTCCTACAATGAGCAGTTCTTC
TRBV28	NA	TRBD1	TRBJ2-7	CASSSPGTGTYEQYF	TGTGCCAGCAGTTCACCCGGGACAGGGACCTACGAGCAGTACTTC
TRBV28	NA	NA	TRBJ1-2	CASSLGQGDYGYTF	TGTGCCAGCAGTTTAGGGCAGGGTGACTATGGCTACACCTTC
TRBV4-2	once	TRBD2	TRBJ2-3	CASSQDEVSGTDTQYF	TGTGCCAGCAGCCAAGATGAGGTTAGCGGGACTGATACGCAGTATTTT
TRBV6-5	NA	NA	TRBJ2-7	CASPPYRGVTEEQYF	TGTGCCAGTCCCCCTTATAGGGGTGTGACGGAGGAGCAGTACTTC
TRBV6-5	NA	TRBD1	TRBJ1-4	CASSPSGGRKLFF	TGTGCCAGCAGTCCTTCAGGGGGCCGAAAACTGTTTTTT
TRBV29-1	NA	TRBD1	TRBJ1-1	CSVDAGGQGSFF	TGCAGCGTTGATGCCGGGGGACAGGGTTCTTTCTTT
TRBV7-9	NA	NA	TRBJ2-7	CASSSRDGGRDEQYF	TGTGCCAGCAGCTCCCGGGACGGCGGAAGAGACGAGCAGTACTTC
TRBV28	NA	NA	TRBJ2-2	CASSLYGELFF	TGTGCCAGCAGTTTATACGGGGAGCTGTTTTTT
TRBV27	NA	NA	TRBJ1-5	CASSYRLNQPQHF	TGTGCCAGCAGTTATCGCCTTAATCAGCCCCAGCATTTT
TRBV5-1	NA	TRBD1	TRBJ2-6	CASSLDRGTVGANVLTF	TGCGCCAGCAGCTTAGACAGGGGGACGGTCGGGGCCAACGTCCTGACTTTC
TRBV7-8	NA	TRBD1	TRBJ2-7	CASSTRQGTPEQYF	TGTGCCAGCAGCACCCGACAGGGGACCCCCGAGCAGTACTTC
TRBV10-3	NA	NA	TRBJ2-2	CAISEQAGQTTGELFF	TGTGCCATCAGTGAACAGGCGGGGCAGACCACCGGGGAGCTGTTTTTT
TRBV6-2/TRBV6-3	NA	NA	TRBJ1-2	CASSQMGSYGYTF	TGTGCCAGCAGCCAAATGGGGAGCTATGGCTACACCTTC
TRBV20-1	NA	TRBD2	TRBJ2-1	CSASRSSGSSYNEQFF	TGCAGTGCTAGTAGGTCTAGCGGAAGCTCCTACAATGAGCAGTTCTTC
TRBV9	NA	NA	TRBJ2-5	CASSVGGTQETQYF	TGTGCCAGCAGCGTAGGCGGCACCCAAGAGACCCAGTACTTC
TRBV4-2	NA	TRBD1	TRBJ1-1	CASSQLLGQGALGAFF	TGTGCCAGCAGCCAACTACTCGGACAGGGGGCTTTAGGAGCTTTCTTT
TRBV5-6	NA	NA	TRBJ2-1	CASRSGTNYNEQFF	TGTGCCAGCAGGTCCGGGACCAACTACAATGAGCAGTTCTTC
TRBV27	NA	TRBD2	TRBJ2-1	CASRGLAGGWEQFF	TGTGCCAGCAGGGGACTAGCGGGAGGTTGGGAGCAGTTCTTC
TRBV19	NA	NA	TRBJ2-7	CASSLGTLGEQYF	TGTGCCAGTAGTCTTGGGACCCTTGGCGAGCAGTACTTC
TRBV4-3	NA	TRBD2	TRBJ2-3	CASSPRASGRKYVTDTQYF	TGCGCCAGCAGCCCACGGGCTAGCGGGAGAAAGTACGTCACAGATACGCAGTATTTT
TRBV5-4	once	TRBD1	TRBJ1-1	CASSLQGTLNTEAFF	TGTGCCAGCAGCTTACAGGGGACCTTGAACACTGAAGCTTTCTTT
TRBV28	NA	TRBD1	TRBJ1-5	CASSPSGQGVGQPQHF	TGTGCCAGCAGTCCGTCGGGACAGGGGGTGGGTCAGCCCCAGCATTTT
TRBV6-2/TRBV6-3	once	NA	TRBJ2-3	CASSYLGDTQYF	TGTGCCAGCAGTTACCTTGGGGATACGCAGTATTTT
TRBV19	once	NA	TRBJ2-2	CASRSTGELFF	TGTGCCAGTAGGTCCACCGGGGAGCTGTTTTTT
TRBV7-2	NA	NA	TRBJ2-2	CASSLDRVGGELFF	TGTGCCAGCAGCTTAGACAGGGTGGGCGGGGAGCTGTTTTTT
TRBV5-1	NA	NA	TRBJ2-2	CASSLAVTGELFF	TGCGCCAGCAGCTTGGCAGTAACCGGGGAGCTGTTTTTT
TRBV4-3	NA	NA	TRBJ2-7	CASSQDSRTASYEQYF	TGCGCCAGCAGCCAAGACAGTCGGACAGCGTCCTACGAGCAGTACTTC
TRBV3-1/TRBV3-2	NA	NA	TRBJ1-6	CASSQAQGLNSPLHF	TGTGCCAGCAGCCAAGCACAGGGTTTAAATTCACCCCTCCACTTT